Below, 26 T cell receptor beta chains from the same sample are listed, as sequenced in a study of T cell responses to AZD1222 COVID-19 vaccine. Produced via immunoSEQ multiplex PCR; TCRdb's table is partial and in-frame only. The sample yields about 120,000 clones, over 70% seen once. The sample was peripheral blood, taken on day 0 of AZD1222 vaccination. The receptors derive from an adult in good health.

The V and J genes are TRBV18 and TRBJ1-4, with D unclear. The germline V gene has CDR1 KGHSH and CDR2 LQKENI. The CDR3 is 14 residues long. V lost 3 bases, J lost 2 bases, and 7 bases lay in between. The CDR3 DNA reads as TGTGCCAGCTCACCTCGAGGGACTAATGAAAAACTGTTTTTT. Its protein product is CASSPRGTNEKLFF. Using reference TRBV18 and TRBJ1-4 for the parts outside the CDR3, the full variable domain is NAGVMQNPRHLVRRRGQEARLRCSPMKGHSHVYWYRQLPEEGLKFMVYLQKENIIDESGMPKERFSAEFPKEGPSILRIQQVVRGDSAAYFCASSPRGTNEKLFFGSGTQLSVL.

This chain links TRBV5-6 with TRBJ2-3; D is perhaps TRBD1 (6 bases). V gave up 4 bases and J gave up 1 base, with 13 bases separating them. CDR3 size: 15 residues. Germline V gene lookup returns CDR1 SGHDT and CDR2 YYEEEE. The CDR3 nucleotides are TGTGCCAGCAGCCGGACAGTCCGTGGCACAGATACGCAGTATTTT. This codes for CASSRTVRGTDTQYF.

The chain uses TRBV2 and TRBJ1-1, with a possible D match to TRBD1 (5 bases). This CDR3 is built from 12 residues. Germline assignment: CDR1 SNHLY and CDR2 FYNNEI. V lost 4 bases to trimming and J lost 6 bases, with 9 bases between them. CDR3 nucleotide sequence: TGTGCCAGCAGTGGAGACAGACCTGAAGCTTTCTTT. It specifies CASSGDRPEAFF.

The CDR3: CASSQGGTSSYEQYF. In nucleotides, the CDR3 is TGCGCCAGCAGCCAAGGCGGGACTAGCTCCTACGAGCAGTACTTC. The gene calls are TRBV4-1 and TRBJ2-7; 8 nucleotides align to TRBD2. Germline values: CDR1 MGHRA, CDR2 YSYEKL. The CDR3 contains 15 residues. The V gene end was trimmed by 1 base and the J gene end by 0 bases; junction bases not matched to a gene: 2.

The chain combines TRBV5-1 with TRBJ2-1; 7 bases line up with TRBD1. Germline V gene sequence: CDR1 SGHRS, CDR2 YFSETQ. J was trimmed by 12 bases and V by 1 base; bases with no gene match: 13. The CDR3 is 15 residues long. The CDR3 DNA reads TGCGCCAGCAGCTTGTGGGGACAGCAGGGTCAGGGGCAGTTCTTC. It codes for CASSLWGQQGQGQFF.

This clone was counted a single time. The V gene is TRBV14, the J gene TRBJ2-7; D not certain. Per germline, CDR1 SGHDN and CDR2 FVKESK. With 5 bases removed from V and 1 base from J, the gap between germline ends came to 21 bases. The CDR3 consists of 17 residues. DNA for the CDR3: TGTGCCAGCAGCTTCCGGCTGGGTCCTGGGATATCCTACGAGCAGTACTTC. Amino acid sequence: CASSFRLGPGISYEQYF.

The rearrangement uses TRBV6-5 and TRBJ2-3, with a possible D match to TRBD2 (6 bases). CDR1 and CDR2 (germline): MNHEY, SVGAGI. The ends were cut back, 0 bases at V and 1 base at J, with 8 bases in the middle. This CDR3 has 15 amino acids. The CDR3 loop is CASSYSGEGTDTQYF. The DNA of the CDR3 is TGTGCCAGCAGTTACTCTGGGGAGGGCACAGATACGCAGTATTTT.

The J gene is TRBJ1-4, the V gene TRBV4-2, with 7 bases that match TRBD1. CDR3 length equals 14 residues. Trimming removed 4 bases from V and 4 bases from J; junction bases left unmatched: 3. Germline V CDR1 and CDR2: LGHNA, YNFKEQ. In nucleotides, the CDR3 is TGTGCCAGCAGCCGACAGGGCTATAATGAAAAACTGTTTTTT. Protein: CASSRQGYNEKLFF.

The rearrangement joins TRBV7-9 to TRBJ1-4; D unclear. The germline V gene has CDR1 SEHNR and CDR2 FQNEAQ (reference sequence). V lost 4 bases and J lost 7, with 10 bases in between. The CDR3 runs 13 residues. The CDR3, as DNA: TGTGCCAGCAGCTATTCTGAGAGTGAAAAACTGTTTTTT. Protein product: CASSYSESEKLFF.

The chain joins TRBV27 to TRBJ2-7, with 12 bases that match TRBD1. The CDR3 contains 15 residues. Germline V gives CDR1 MNHEY, CDR2 SMNVEV (reference sequence). V gave up 5 bases and J gave up 0 bases; unmatched junction bases: 2. DNA for the CDR3: TGTGCCAGCAGTGGGACAGGGGGCCCCTCCTACGAGCAGTACTTC. Amino acid sequence: CASSGTGGPSYEQYF.

This sequence joins TRBV6-5 and TRBJ1-5; D remains ambiguous. Germline CDR1 is MNHEY and CDR2 is SVGAGI. V dropped 5 bases and J dropped 4 bases, with 9 bases sitting between them. The CDR3 runs 13 residues. The CDR3: CASSQNYNQPQHF. CDR3 coding DNA: TGTGCCAGCAGTCAAAATTATAATCAGCCCCAGCATTTT.

The chain recombines TRBV10-3 with TRBJ1-2, with 7 bases aligning to TRBD1. This CDR3 has 13 residues. Per germline, CDR1 ENHRY and CDR2 SYGVKD. V dropped 7 bases and J dropped 7; count of bases not matched to a gene: 9. The CDR3 spells CAITRDRESGYTF. In DNA, the CDR3 is TGTGCCATCACCAGAGACAGGGAGTCTGGCTACACCTTC.

V and J are TRBV5-1 and TRBJ1-2; no clear D gene. V lost 1 base and J 5 bases, leaving 9 bases between the germline ends. Germline values: CDR1 SGHRS, CDR2 YFSETQ. The length of the CDR3 is 13 residues. CDR3 DNA: TGCGCCAGCAGCTTGAGTTCGGGGTATGGCTACACCTTC. This sequence encodes CASSLSSGYGYTF.

The table lists this clone with a count of one. This sequence joins TRBV5-4 and TRBJ1-1; 10 bases are shared with TRBD1. The CDR3 runs to 16 residues. Germline V lookup: CDR1 SGHNT, CDR2 YYREEE (reference sequence). The V and J ends lost 5 bases and 4 bases, in that order; junction bases with no gene match: 11. The CDR3 is CASSELTGGSRTEAFF. In DNA, the CDR3 is TGTGCCAGCAGTGAATTGACAGGGGGCTCACGCACTGAAGCTTTCTTT.

The gene calls are TRBV30 and TRBJ1-5; D remains ambiguous. The CDR3 runs 12 residues. The V and J ends lost 4 bases and 3 bases respectively, with 7 bases between them. Germline loops: CDR1 GTSNPN, CDR2 SVGIG (reference sequence). The CDR3 region has the DNA TGTGCCTGGAATGAGTACAATCAGCCCCAGCATTTT. This sequence encodes CAWNEYNQPQHF.

V usage is TRBV7-2 and J usage is TRBJ1-1, with D maybe TRBD1 (6 bases). The V and J ends lost 5 bases and 8 bases respectively, with 18 bases between them. The CDR3 loop spans 14 amino acids. CDR1 is SGHTA and CDR2 is FQGNSA in the germline V gene. The CDR3 bases are TGTGCCAGCAGCCTCAAACTAACCGGGACAGAAGCTTTCTTT. Translated: CASSLKLTGTEAFF.

The genes are TRBV2 and TRBJ1-3, with 7 bases matching TRBD1. The germline gives CDR1 SNHLY, CDR2 FYNNEI. This CDR3 is built from 16 residues. Losses at the gene ends were 7 bases for V and 0 bases for J; bases not matched to a gene: 9. The CDR3 sequence: CASNRQGYLSGNTIYF. CDR3 in DNA: TGTGCCAGCAACCGACAGGGATACCTCTCTGGAAACACCATATATTTT.

In this sample, this clone turned up once. The V gene is TRBV11-3, the J gene TRBJ2-7; tentatively, D is TRBD1 (5 bases). Germline lookup yields CDR1 SGHNT and CDR2 YENEEA. With 1 base removed from V and 3 bases from J, the gap between germline ends came to 13 bases. The CDR3 sequence is 15 residues long. Here the CDR3 DNA reads TGTGCCAGCAGCTTAGGGGGTGGGGCAGACTACGAGCAGTACTTC. It yields the protein CASSLGGGADYEQYF.

The chain combines TRBV7-9 with TRBJ1-1; 7 bases agree with TRBD1. The CDR3 is 13 amino acids. Trimming at V came to 5 bases and at J to 4 bases, leaving 4 bases not matched to a gene. Per germline, CDR1 SEHNR and CDR2 FQNEAQ (reference sequence). The CDR3 sequence is CASSRTGTTEAFF. The DNA for the CDR3 is TGTGCCAGCAGCCGGACAGGTACCACTGAAGCTTTCTTT.

The count of this clone is one. The chain joins TRBV30 to TRBJ1-5; D not resolved. The germline V gene has CDR1 GTSNPN and CDR2 SVGIG (reference sequence). The V and J ends lost 0 bases and 4 bases respectively, with 7 bases between them. The CDR3 totals 13 residues. The CDR3 DNA reads as TGTGCCTGGAGTGTACGGCCTAATCAGCCCCAGCATTTT. Protein sequence: CAWSVRPNQPQHF.

The count of this clone is one. The CDR3 coding sequence is TGTGCCAGCAGGGGAGCGGGCGGCAATCAGCCCCAGCATTTT. Translated, it gives CASRGAGGNQPQHF. The V and J genes are TRBV6-5 and TRBJ1-5; D remains unclear. V gave up 6 bases and J gave up 2 bases, with 11 bases separating them. Germline V CDR1 and CDR2: MNHEY, SVGAGI. CDR3 size: 14 residues.

The chain links TRBV5-1 to TRBJ2-3; 7 bases fit TRBD2. The V segment lost 10 bases and the J segment 2 bases; nucleotides outside the gene matches: 10. The CDR3 has 14 residues. CDR1 and CDR2 (germline): SGHRS, YFSETQ. The CDR3 DNA sequence: TGCGCCTCCGGGGTAGCGGGTAACACAGATACGCAGTATTTT. Translation: CASGVAGNTDTQYF.

This clone has a single count. The chain is built from TRBV12-3 or TRBV12-4 and TRBJ1-2; D unresolved. Trimming took off 6 bases at V and 7 bases at J, with 15 bases between the two ends. CDR3 size: 13 residues. CDR3 DNA sequence: TGTGCCAGCAGGCAAATGGGAGGAGGTGGCTACACCTTC. This codes for CASRQMGGGGYTF.

The chain carries TRBV30 and TRBJ2-3, with 8 bases matching TRBD1. The CDR3 contains 14 residues. V dropped 5 bases and J dropped 2; count of bases not matched to a gene: 6. Looked up from germline, CDR1 is GTSNPN and CDR2 is SVGIG (reference sequence). The CDR3 here is CAWGDRRHTDTQYF. CDR3 coding DNA: TGTGCCTGGGGGGACAGGCGCCACACAGATACGCAGTATTTT.

This rearrangement joins TRBV28 to TRBJ1-6; D gene unclear. V lost 10 bases and J 5 bases, leaving 9 bases between the germline ends. The CDR3 length is 12 residues. CDR1 MDHEN and CDR2 SYDVKM come from the germline V gene. The DNA for the CDR3 is TGTGCCACCAGGTGGGATAATTCACCCCTCCACTTT. Translating gives CATRWDNSPLHF.

The chain has TRBV18 and TRBJ1-1, with D tentatively TRBD1 (6 bases). CDR1 and CDR2 from the germline V gene are KGHSH and LQKENI. This CDR3 comprises 15 residues. V lost 5 bases to trimming and J lost 3 bases, with 16 bases between them. DNA for the CDR3: TGTGCCAGCTCATCGGACAGATTGGTAGACACTGAAGCTTTCTTT. Its translation is CASSSDRLVDTEAFF.